Sequencing of this TCR beta chain was carried out in a study of PD-1 blockade in classical Hodgkin lymphoma. Study observations and caveats: In newly diagnosed patients, baseline TCR diversity was reportedly below that of healthy donors. By C4D1, diversity of CD4+ TCRs had risen significantly, whereas that of CD8+ TCRs had not. The study found complete responders had baseline diversity similar to newly diagnosed patients. The origin of the repertoire differences remains undefined, with disease activity or prior therapy as possible causes.

The ends lost 5 bases at V and 7 bases at J; junction bases unmatched: 7. The CDR3 has 17 amino acids. The germline gives CDR1 LNHDA, CDR2 SQIVND (reference sequence). Details on this clone: Its antigen is currently unknown.

The protocol was immunoSEQ multiplex PCR, while the TCRdb copy is restricted to in-frame clones and leaves out a portion. The table lists about 13,000 clones, more than 60% of them singletons. Every patient experienced relapse after autologous stem cell transplantation, and brentuximab vedotin exposure varied. Thawed PBMCs were the source of CD8+ T cells, obtained through magnetic negative selection. The chain links TRBV19 to TRBJ2-2; TRBD2 aligns across 16 bases. The receptor's source is a human donor with classical Hodgkin lymphoma. Sequences were derived from CD8+ T cells from blood, sampled at baseline. The CDR3 reads CASSWGLAGGPGGELFF. CDR3 DNA: TGTGCCAGTAGTTGGGGACTAGCGGGGGGGCCCGGCGGGGAGCTGTTTTTT. The whole variable domain, remainder taken from reference TRBV19 and TRBJ2-2, is DGGITQSPKYLFRKEGQNVTLSCEQNLNHDAMYWYRQDPGQGLRLIYYSQIVNDFQKGDIAEGYSVSREKKESFPLTVTSAQKNPTAFYLCASSWGLAGGPGGELFFGEGSRLTVL.